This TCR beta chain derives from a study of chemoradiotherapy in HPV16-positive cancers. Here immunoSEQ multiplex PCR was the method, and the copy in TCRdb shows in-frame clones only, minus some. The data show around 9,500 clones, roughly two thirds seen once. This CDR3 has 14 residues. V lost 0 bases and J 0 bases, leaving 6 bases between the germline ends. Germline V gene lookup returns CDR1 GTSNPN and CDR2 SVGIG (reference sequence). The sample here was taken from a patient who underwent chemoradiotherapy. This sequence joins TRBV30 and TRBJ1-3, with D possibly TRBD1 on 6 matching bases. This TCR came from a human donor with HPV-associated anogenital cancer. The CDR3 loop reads CAWSVRGSGNTIYF. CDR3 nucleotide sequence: TGTGCCTGGAGTGTCAGGGGCTCTGGAAACACCATATATTTT.